Sequencing of this T cell receptor (beta chain) was carried out in a study of blood T cell repertoires in COVID-19. The table came from immunoSEQ multiplex PCR; TCRdb's copy has only in-frame clones and leaves some out. The data show 150,000 to 200,000 clones, 65% to 90% seen once. Germline loops: CDR1 SNHLY, CDR2 FYNNEI. V lost 7 bases and J lost 7, with 17 bases in between. This CDR3 comprises 13 residues. This receptor was identified in a man aged 55 to 69 with acute or convalescent COVID-19. The rearrangement uses TRBV2 and TRBJ2-7; TRBD1 might be the D (6 bases). The sequenced sample consisted of peripheral blood. The DNA for the CDR3 is TGTGCCAGCATGGAGCAGGGGATTTGGGAGCAGTACTTC. It yields the protein CASMEQGIWEQYF.